The rows below give T cell receptor beta chains drawn from one sample of a study of blood T cell repertoires in COVID-19. The protocol was immunoSEQ multiplex PCR, while the TCRdb copy is restricted to in-frame clones and leaves out a portion. Of about 130,000 clones listed, about four fifths were seen once; the top ten hold more than 7.5%. Sequencing used peripheral blood. The receptors shown here come from a woman aged 60-75 years with active or convalescent COVID-19. Both conserved end residues are part of each CDR3. Fields, in order: J gene, CDR3 length, clone size, V gene, D gene, CDR3 protein, CDR3 DNA. A D gene is named only where the DNA matches it firmly. Clone size is not always given. Where it is, it says once, few, many or a class for expanded clones.

J: TRBJ1-5; length: 14; size: NA; V: TRBV2; D: TRBD1; CDR3: CASERSGGDSAQHF; DNA: TGTGCCAGCGAACGCTCAGGGGGCGATTCGGCCCAGCATTTT
J: TRBJ2-1; length: 15; size: NA; V: TRBV12-5; D: NA; CDR3: CASGLGQESYNEQFF; DNA: TGTGCTAGTGGTTTGGGACAGGAATCCTACAATGAGCAGTTCTTC
J: TRBJ1-2; length: 13; size: NA; V: TRBV18; D: NA; CDR3: CASSAGQNYGYTF; DNA: TGTGCCAGCTCAGCTGGACAGAACTATGGCTACACCTTC
J: TRBJ2-7; length: 14; size: once; V: TRBV9; D: TRBD2; CDR3: CASSVGGRFDEQYF; DNA: TGTGCCAGCAGCGTAGGCGGGAGATTCGACGAGCAGTACTTC
J: TRBJ2-1; length: 15; size: NA; V: TRBV5-1; D: NA; CDR3: CASSLVGGPYNEQFF; DNA: TGCGCCAGCAGCTTGGTGGGGGGGCCCTACAATGAGCAGTTCTTC
J: TRBJ2-1; length: 15; size: NA; V: TRBV7-8; D: TRBD2; CDR3: CASSLGASGEDEQFF; DNA: TGTGCCAGCAGCTTAGGGGCTAGCGGGGAAGATGAGCAGTTCTTC
J: TRBJ2-1; length: 14; size: NA; V: TRBV5-1; D: NA; CDR3: CASSLGQERNEQFF; DNA: TGCGCCAGCAGCTTGGGTCAGGAAAGGAATGAGCAGTTCTTC
J: TRBJ2-1; length: 18; size: few; V: TRBV7-9; D: TRBD2; CDR3: CASSPWASGRGSYNEQFF; DNA: TGTGCCAGCAGCCCCTGGGCTAGCGGGAGGGGATCCTACAATGAGCAGTTCTTC
J: TRBJ2-1; length: 17; size: NA; V: TRBV19; D: TRBD2; CDR3: CASSRERLAGGYNEQFF; DNA: TGTGCCAGTAGTAGGGAACGACTAGCGGGAGGGTACAATGAGCAGTTCTTC
J: TRBJ2-2; length: 16; size: NA; V: TRBV7-8; D: TRBD2; CDR3: CASSSGTSGRRGELFF; DNA: TGTGCCAGCAGCTCCGGGACTAGCGGCCGAAGGGGGGAGCTGTTTTTT
J: TRBJ2-1; length: 14; size: NA; V: TRBV6-5; D: TRBD2; CDR3: CASSYGGSRNEQFF; DNA: TGTGCCAGCAGTTACGGCGGGAGTAGGAATGAGCAGTTCTTC
J: TRBJ1-5; length: 13; size: NA; V: TRBV5-1; D: NA; CDR3: CASREDSNQPQHF; DNA: TGCGCCAGCAGGGAGGATAGCAATCAGCCCCAGCATTTT
J: TRBJ2-7; length: 12; size: NA; V: TRBV7-2; D: NA; CDR3: CASSPDRYEQYF; DNA: TGTGCCAGCAGCCCGGACAGATACGAGCAGTACTTC
J: TRBJ2-4; length: 12; size: NA; V: TRBV29-1; D: TRBD1; CDR3: CSARGNENIQYF; DNA: TGCAGCGCCAGGGGGAACGAAAACATTCAGTACTTC
J: TRBJ2-3; length: 15; size: NA; V: TRBV6-2/TRBV6-3; D: TRBD2; CDR3: CASSLTSARIDTQYF; DNA: TGTGCCAGCAGTCTTACTAGCGCTAGGATTGATACGCAGTATTTT
J: TRBJ2-7; length: 13; size: NA; V: TRBV19; D: NA; CDR3: CASSISPGYEQYF; DNA: TGTGCCAGTAGTATAAGTCCCGGCTACGAGCAGTACTTC
J: TRBJ1-6; length: 17; size: NA; V: TRBV5-4; D: NA; CDR3: CASSPEVPQFNNSPLHF; DNA: TGTGCCAGCAGCCCCGAGGTTCCCCAATTTAATAATTCACCCCTCCACTTT
J: TRBJ1-1; length: 14; size: NA; V: TRBV6-6; D: TRBD1; CDR3: CASSDRGPNTEAFF; DNA: TGTGCCAGCAGTGACAGGGGCCCGAACACTGAAGCTTTCTTT
J: TRBJ1-2; length: 12; size: NA; V: TRBV13; D: NA; CDR3: CASSLAGVGYTF; DNA: TGTGCCAGCAGCTTAGCCGGGGTCGGCTACACCTTC
J: TRBJ1-1; length: 16; size: NA; V: TRBV5-6; D: NA; CDR3: CASSLERQGLSTEAFF; DNA: TGTGCCAGCAGCTTGGAAAGGCAGGGGCTCTCGACTGAAGCTTTCTTT
J: TRBJ1-4; length: 16; size: NA; V: TRBV6-5; D: NA; CDR3: CASSFLGEGWGEKLFF; DNA: TGTGCCAGCAGTTTTCTAGGGGAGGGCTGGGGAGAAAAACTGTTTTTT
J: TRBJ1-4; length: 13; size: NA; V: TRBV2; D: NA; CDR3: CASIGERYEKLFF; DNA: TGTGCCAGCATTGGGGAGCGCTATGAAAAACTGTTTTTT
J: TRBJ1-1; length: 13; size: NA; V: TRBV10-3; D: NA; CDR3: CAISLEGNTEAFF; DNA: TGTGCCATCAGCCTGGAGGGGAACACTGAAGCTTTCTTT
J: TRBJ2-7; length: 15; size: once; V: TRBV11-1; D: NA; CDR3: CASSSERIRVREQYF; DNA: TGTGCCAGCAGCTCAGAAAGGATCAGGGTTCGCGAGCAGTACTTC
J: TRBJ2-1; length: 15; size: NA; V: TRBV29-1; D: NA; CDR3: CSVVGTTRGDNEQFF; DNA: TGCAGCGTTGTAGGGACAACCCGGGGAGACAATGAGCAGTTCTTC
J: TRBJ1-6; length: 16; size: NA; V: TRBV11-2; D: TRBD1; CDR3: CASSLDNRGFNSPLHF; DNA: TGTGCCAGCAGCTTAGATAACAGGGGGTTTAATTCACCCCTCCACTTT
J: TRBJ1-4; length: 16; size: NA; V: TRBV18; D: TRBD1; CDR3: CASSPFTGTGNEKLFF; DNA: TGTGCCAGCTCACCGTTCACCGGGACAGGGAATGAAAAACTGTTTTTT
J: TRBJ2-7; length: 16; size: few; V: TRBV6-6; D: NA; CDR3: CASSHAEEVISYEQYF; DNA: TGTGCCAGCAGCCACGCGGAGGAGGTCATCTCCTACGAGCAGTACTTC
J: TRBJ1-2; length: 13; size: NA; V: TRBV5-1; D: NA; CDR3: CASSQDGYYGYTF; DNA: TGCGCCAGCTCACAGGACGGCTACTATGGCTACACCTTC
J: TRBJ2-1; length: 15; size: NA; V: TRBV7-2; D: NA; CDR3: CASSLSSSNLREQFF; DNA: TGTGCCAGCAGCTTATCGAGTTCTAACCTCCGTGAGCAGTTCTTC
J: TRBJ2-7; length: 11; size: NA; V: TRBV29-1; D: NA; CDR3: CSVVGKYEQYF; DNA: TGCAGCGTTGTCGGGAAGTACGAGCAGTACTTC
J: TRBJ2-1; length: 15; size: NA; V: TRBV7-3; D: TRBD2; CDR3: CASSSGGRSYNEQFF; DNA: TGTGCCAGCAGCTCGGGAGGGAGGTCCTACAATGAGCAGTTCTTC
J: TRBJ2-2; length: 16; size: NA; V: TRBV3-1/TRBV3-2; D: TRBD1; CDR3: CASSLRGTGLTGELFF; DNA: TGTGCCAGCAGCCTTAGGGGGACAGGGCTCACCGGGGAGCTGTTTTTT
J: TRBJ1-2; length: 13; size: NA; V: TRBV11-2; D: NA; CDR3: CASSLRQNYGYTF; DNA: TGTGCCAGCAGCTTAAGACAGAACTATGGCTACACCTTC
J: TRBJ1-2; length: 15; size: NA; V: TRBV27; D: TRBD1; CDR3: CASSFSGQVYYGYTF; DNA: TGTGCCAGCAGTTTCTCGGGACAGGTATACTATGGCTACACCTTC
J: TRBJ2-7; length: 15; size: NA; V: TRBV5-1; D: TRBD2; CDR3: CASRLGTSGSHEQYF; DNA: TGCGCCAGCAGACTTGGGACTAGCGGGAGCCACGAGCAGTACTTC
J: TRBJ2-7; length: 15; size: NA; V: TRBV7-6; D: TRBD2; CDR3: CASSLGTSGLYEQYF; DNA: TGTGCCAGCAGCTTAGGGACTAGCGGACTCTACGAGCAGTACTTC
J: TRBJ1-3; length: 12; size: NA; V: TRBV4-2; D: NA; CDR3: CPRYGSGNTIYF; DNA: TGTCCACGGTACGGGAGCGGAAACACCATATATTTT
J: TRBJ2-3; length: 14; size: NA; V: TRBV29-1; D: TRBD2; CDR3: CSVAGTSGSPPQYF; DNA: TGCAGCGTTGCCGGGACTAGCGGGAGCCCTCCGCAGTATTTT
J: TRBJ2-1; length: 15; size: NA; V: TRBV7-9; D: TRBD2; CDR3: CASSLPGLGSDEQFF; DNA: TGTGCCAGCAGCTTACCGGGACTAGGGTCAGATGAGCAGTTCTTC